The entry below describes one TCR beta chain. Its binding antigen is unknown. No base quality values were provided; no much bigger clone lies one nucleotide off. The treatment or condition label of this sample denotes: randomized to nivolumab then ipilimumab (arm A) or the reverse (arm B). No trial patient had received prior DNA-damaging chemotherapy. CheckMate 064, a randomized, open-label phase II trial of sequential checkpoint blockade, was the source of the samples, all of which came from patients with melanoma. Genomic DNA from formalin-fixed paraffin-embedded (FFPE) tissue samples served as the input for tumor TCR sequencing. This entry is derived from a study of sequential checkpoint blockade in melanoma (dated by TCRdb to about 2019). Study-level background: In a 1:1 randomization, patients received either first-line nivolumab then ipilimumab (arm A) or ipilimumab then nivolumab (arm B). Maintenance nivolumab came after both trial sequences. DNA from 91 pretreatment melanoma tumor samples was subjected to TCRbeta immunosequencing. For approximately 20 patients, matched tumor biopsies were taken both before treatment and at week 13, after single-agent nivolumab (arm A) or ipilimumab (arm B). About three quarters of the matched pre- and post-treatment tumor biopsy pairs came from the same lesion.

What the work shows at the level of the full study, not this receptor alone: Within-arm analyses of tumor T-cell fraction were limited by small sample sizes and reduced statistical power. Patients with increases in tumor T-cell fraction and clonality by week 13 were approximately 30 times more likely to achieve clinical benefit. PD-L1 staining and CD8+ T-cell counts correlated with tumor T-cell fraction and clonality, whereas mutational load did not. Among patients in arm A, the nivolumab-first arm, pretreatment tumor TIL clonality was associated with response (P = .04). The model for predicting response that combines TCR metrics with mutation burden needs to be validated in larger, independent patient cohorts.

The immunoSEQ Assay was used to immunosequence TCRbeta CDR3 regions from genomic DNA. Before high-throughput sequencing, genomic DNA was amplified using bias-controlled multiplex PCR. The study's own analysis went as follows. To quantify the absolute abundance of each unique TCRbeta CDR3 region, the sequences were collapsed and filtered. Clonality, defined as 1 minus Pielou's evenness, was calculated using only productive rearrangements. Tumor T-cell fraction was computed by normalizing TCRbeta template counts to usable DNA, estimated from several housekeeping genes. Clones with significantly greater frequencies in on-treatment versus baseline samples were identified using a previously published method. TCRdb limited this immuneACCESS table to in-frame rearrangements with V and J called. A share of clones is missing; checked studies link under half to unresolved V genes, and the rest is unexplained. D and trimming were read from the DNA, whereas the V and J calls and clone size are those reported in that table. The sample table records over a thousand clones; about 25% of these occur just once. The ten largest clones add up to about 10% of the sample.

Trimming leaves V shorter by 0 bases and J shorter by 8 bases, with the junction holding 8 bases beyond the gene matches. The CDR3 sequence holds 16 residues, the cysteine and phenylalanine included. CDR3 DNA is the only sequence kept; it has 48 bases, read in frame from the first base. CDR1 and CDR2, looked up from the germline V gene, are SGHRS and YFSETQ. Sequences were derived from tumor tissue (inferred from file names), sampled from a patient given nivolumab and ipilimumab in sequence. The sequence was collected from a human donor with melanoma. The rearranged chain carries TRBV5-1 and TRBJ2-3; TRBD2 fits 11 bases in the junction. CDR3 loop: CASSLGGLSGRVTQYF. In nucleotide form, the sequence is TGCGCCAGCAGCTTGGGAGGACTTAGCGGGAGGGTTACGCAGTATTTT.